These 18 T cell receptor beta chains share one sample of origin, sequenced in a study of brain metastases from non-small cell lung cancer. Clones were read by immunoSEQ multiplex PCR, and TCRdb kept only the in-frame ones, dropping some. The data hold about 15,000 clones, with around 86% observed a single time. Sequencing was carried out using primary lung tumor tissue. These receptor sequences come from a donor older than 35 with non-small cell lung cancer.

The chain combines TRBV6-5 with TRBJ1-1; D is perhaps TRBD1 (5 bases). CDR1 and CDR2 (germline): MNHEY, SVGAGI. V shed 7 bases and J shed 1 base, with 16 bases lying between them. This CDR3 comprises 15 residues. The CDR3 sequence: CASNKGFPPNTEAFF. The CDR3 nucleotides are TGTGCCAGCAATAAGGGGTTTCCTCCGAACACTGAAGCTTTCTTT.

V gene TRBV3-1 (or the pseudogene TRBV3-2) combines with J gene TRBJ2-5; D unclear. The CDR3 runs to 13 residues. Deletions cut 0 bases from V and 4 bases from J, with 6 bases between. CDR1 LGHDT and CDR2 YNNKEL come from the germline V gene (reference sequence). CDR3 in amino acids: CASSQDRGETQYF. The CDR3 DNA reads TGTGCCAGCAGCCAAGATCGAGGAGAGACCCAGTACTTC.

This chain joins TRBV11-3 and TRBJ2-6; a weak D match, TRBD2 (5 bases). Trimming removed 5 bases from V and 0 bases from J, with 14 bases in between. The CDR3 length is 17 residues. Germline V gene data show CDR1 as SGHNT and CDR2 as YENEEA. The CDR3 DNA reads as TGTGCCAGCAGCCCCAGATCTCGGGACTCTGGGGCCAACGTCCTGACTTTC. The encoded protein is CASSPRSRDSGANVLTF. Full variable domain (rest looked up from reference TRBV11-3 and TRBJ2-6): EAGVVQSPRYKIIEKKQPVAFWCNPISGHNTLYWYLQNLGQGPELLIRYENEEAVDDSQLPKDRFSAERLKGVDSTLKIQPAELGDSAVYLCASSPRSRDSGANVLTFGAGSRLTVL.

The V gene is TRBV18, the J gene TRBJ1-4, with TRBD1 as a possible D gene (5 bases). The V end was cut by 5 bases, the J end by 8 bases, with 12 bases between. CDR3 length equals 13 residues. Germline V gene sequence: CDR1 KGHSH, CDR2 LQKENI. The CDR3 bases are TGTGCCAGCTCAGGGGGAATCGGGGAAAAACTGTTTTTT. It codes for CASSGGIGEKLFF.

The chain's CDR3 is CASSLAVRVYNEQFF. The CDR3 DNA follows: TGTGCCAGCAGCTTAGCGGTCCGGGTGTACAATGAGCAGTTCTTC. The chain uses TRBV7-2 and TRBJ2-1; D remains unclear. In germline, CDR1 is SGHTA, CDR2 FQGNSA. The V end was cut by 0 bases, the J end by 4 bases, with 10 bases between. The CDR3 covers 15 residues.

The chain carries TRBV6-6 and TRBJ1-4; D gene uncertain. Germline V gives CDR1 MNHNY, CDR2 SVGAGI (reference sequence). The CDR3 has 14 amino acids. Trimming took off 8 bases at V and 10 bases at J, with 20 bases between the two ends. The CDR3 loop reads CASRTPKDGLKLFF. The CDR3 DNA reads TGTGCCAGCCGTACGCCTAAAGACGGGCTAAAACTGTTTTTT.

The genes are TRBV5-4 and TRBJ2-3, with a possible D match to TRBD1 (6 bases). Germline CDR1 SGHNT, CDR2 YYREEE (reference sequence). This CDR3 has 15 residues. V lost 4 bases to trimming and J lost 0 bases, with 12 bases between them. The CDR3 DNA reads as TGTGCCAGCAGCAGCGGACAGACTAGCACAGATACGCAGTATTTT. Its protein product is CASSSGQTSTDTQYF. Complete variable domain (other parts from reference TRBV5-4 and TRBJ2-3): ETGVTQSPTHLIKTRGQQVTLRCSSQSGHNTVSWYQQALGQGPQFIFQYYREEENGRGNFPPRFSGLQFPNYSSELNVNALELDDSALYLCASSSGQTSTDTQYFGPGTRLTVL.

This chain connects TRBV5-1 to TRBJ2-6; 7 bases map to TRBD1. After removal of 4 bases from V and 2 bases from J, the junction contained 6 bases not matched to a gene. Per the germline V gene, CDR1 is SGHRS and CDR2 is YFSETQ. The CDR3 loop spans 16 amino acids. Here the CDR3 reads CASSGQVSPGANVLTF. As DNA, the CDR3 is TGCGCCAGCAGCGGACAGGTGAGCCCTGGGGCCAACGTCCTGACTTTC.

This chain links TRBV7-9 with TRBJ1-4, with TRBD1 identical over 7 bases. CDR1 and CDR2 from the germline V gene are SEHNR and FQNEAQ (reference sequence). V shed 4 bases and J 5 bases; nucleotides not matched to a gene: 1. CDR3 length equals 13 residues. The CDR3 protein is CASSSGGNEKLFF. DNA for the CDR3: TGTGCCAGCAGCTCAGGGGGGAATGAAAAACTGTTTTTT.

The chain joins TRBV5-8 to TRBJ2-5; a possible D gene is TRBD1 (6 bases). CDR3 length equals 15 residues. CDR1 SGHTS and CDR2 YDEGEE come from the germline V gene. Trimming cost V 4 bases and J 4 bases, with 17 bases left between them. Written as DNA, the CDR3 is TGTGCCAGCAGCCGACAGGTCAGGAAGGGAGAGACCCAGTACTTC. As protein: CASSRQVRKGETQYF.

The V and J genes are TRBV19 and TRBJ1-1, with TRBD1 matching over 7 bases. The CDR3 runs to 15 residues. V trimming: 8 bases; J trimming: 0 bases; junction bases outside the gene matches: 9. The germline V gene has CDR1 LNHDA and CDR2 SQIVND (reference sequence). The chain's CDR3 is CASFAPGQLNTEAFF. The CDR3 coding sequence is TGTGCCAGTTTCGCCCCGGGACAGCTGAACACTGAAGCTTTCTTT.

J is TRBJ1-6 and V is TRBV24-1; D may be TRBD1 (5 bases). The V gene lost 0 bases and the J gene lost 10 bases, with 15 bases spanning the gap. The CDR3 contains 16 residues. Germline V gives CDR1 KGHDR, CDR2 SFDVKD. The CDR3 DNA reads TGTGCCACCAGTGATTTGATTGACAGAAGTAGATCACCCCTCCACTTT. Amino acid sequence: CATSDLIDRSRSPLHF.

The chain links TRBV24-1 to TRBJ1-1; D may be TRBD1 (6 bases). The V end lost 5 bases, the J end lost 2 bases, and 20 bases lay between the germline ends. This CDR3 contains 17 residues. Germline V lookup: CDR1 KGHDR, CDR2 SFDVKD. The CDR3 spells CATSATPGVGSNTEAFF. CDR3 coding DNA: TGTGCCACCAGTGCTACACCAGGGGTGGGCTCTAACACTGAAGCTTTCTTT.

The V call is TRBV10-3, the J call TRBJ2-7; TRBD1 is a possible D gene (5 bases). The CDR3 is 14 amino acids. Germline CDR1 ENHRY, CDR2 SYGVKD. Deletions cut 3 bases from V and 1 base from J, with 10 bases between. The chain's CDR3 is CAISETGVSYEQYF. CDR3 coding DNA: TGTGCCATCAGTGAAACAGGAGTTTCCTACGAGCAGTACTTC.

The CDR3 protein is CASSLRPPRVAYNEQFF. In DNA form, the CDR3 reads TGTGCCAGCAGCTTAAGGCCCCCTAGAGTAGCTTACAATGAGCAGTTCTTC. The chain employs TRBV13 and TRBJ2-1; D gene uncertain. This CDR3 is 17 amino acids long. Germline V gives CDR1 PRHDT, CDR2 FYEKMQ (reference sequence). V was shortened by 2 bases and J by 4 bases, with 18 bases between the two germline ends.

The chain links TRBV3-1 (or the pseudogene TRBV3-2) to TRBJ1-2, with TRBD1 matching 9 bases. This CDR3 comprises 15 residues. Germline CDR1 is LGHDT and CDR2 is YNNKEL (reference sequence). Unmatched junction bases numbered 7, after V lost 1 base and J lost 7 bases. CDR3 DNA: TGTGCCAGCAGCCAAGTGGGACAGGGTTTAGGTGGCTACACCTTC. Protein: CASSQVGQGLGGYTF.

Remarks on this clone: A read error may produce the germline difference seen at one junction end. The chain combines TRBV9 with TRBJ2-3; TRBD1 aligns across 11 bases. This CDR3 has 16 amino acids. Germline lookup yields CDR1 SGDLS and CDR2 YYNGEE. The CDR3 reads CASSRGQGGSTNTQYF. CDR3 DNA: TGTGCCAGCAGCAGGGGACAGGGGGGTAGCACAAATACGCAGTATTTT.

The V and J genes are TRBV7-2 and TRBJ2-1; the D gene is possibly TRBD2 (7 bases). Trimming removed 5 bases at V and 16 bases at J, with 18 bases between. The CDR3 contains 12 residues. Germline V gene data show CDR1 as SGHTA and CDR2 as FQGNSA. The CDR3 DNA is TGTGCCAGCAGCCCCACCCTAGGGGGGGAATTCTTC. Its protein product is CASSPTLGGEFF.